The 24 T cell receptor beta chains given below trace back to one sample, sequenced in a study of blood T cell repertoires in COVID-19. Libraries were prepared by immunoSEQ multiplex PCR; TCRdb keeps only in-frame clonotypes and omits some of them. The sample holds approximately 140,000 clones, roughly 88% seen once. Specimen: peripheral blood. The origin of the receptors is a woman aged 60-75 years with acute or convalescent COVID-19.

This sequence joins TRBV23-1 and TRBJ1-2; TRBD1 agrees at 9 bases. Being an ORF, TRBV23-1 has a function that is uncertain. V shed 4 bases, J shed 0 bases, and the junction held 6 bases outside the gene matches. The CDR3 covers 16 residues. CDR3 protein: CASSLRTGASNYGYTF. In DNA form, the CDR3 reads TGCGCCAGCAGTCTCAGGACAGGGGCCTCTAACTATGGCTACACCTTC.

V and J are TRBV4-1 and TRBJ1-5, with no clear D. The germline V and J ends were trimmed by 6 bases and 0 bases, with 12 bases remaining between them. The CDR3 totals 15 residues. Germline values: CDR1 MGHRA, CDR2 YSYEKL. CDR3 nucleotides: TGCGCCAGCAGAGTACAGCCGTATAGCAATCAGCCCCAGCATTTT. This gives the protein CASRVQPYSNQPQHF.

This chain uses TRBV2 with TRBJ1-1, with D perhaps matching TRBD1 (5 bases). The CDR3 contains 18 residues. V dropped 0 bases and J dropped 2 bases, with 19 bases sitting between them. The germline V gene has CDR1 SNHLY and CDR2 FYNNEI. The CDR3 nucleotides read TGTGCCAGCAGTGAAGCTACCCAGGGTCGGCGAATAAACACTGAAGCTTTCTTT. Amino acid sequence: CASSEATQGRRINTEAFF.

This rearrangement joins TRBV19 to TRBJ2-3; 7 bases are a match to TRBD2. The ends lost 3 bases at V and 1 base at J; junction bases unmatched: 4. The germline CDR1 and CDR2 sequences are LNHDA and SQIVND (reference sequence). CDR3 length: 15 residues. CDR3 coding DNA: TGTGCCAGTAGTATTCCTAGCGGCGGCACAGATACGCAGTATTTT. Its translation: CASSIPSGGTDTQYF. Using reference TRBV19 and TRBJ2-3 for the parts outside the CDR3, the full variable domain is DGGITQSPKYLFRKEGQNVTLSCEQNLNHDAMYWYRQDPGQGLRLIYYSQIVNDFQKGDIAEGYSVSREKKESFPLTVTSAQKNPTAFYLCASSIPSGGTDTQYFGPGTRLTVL.

The CDR3 coding sequence is TGTGCCATACAGCCCGCAGGGGCGGGTAATGAAAAACTGTTTTTT. Amino acid sequence: CAIQPAGAGNEKLFF. The chain carries TRBV10-3 and TRBJ1-4; D is possibly TRBD1 (6 bases). The V and J ends lost 9 bases and 4 bases respectively, with 18 bases between them. This CDR3 has 15 amino acids. The germline CDR1 and CDR2 sequences are ENHRY and SYGVKD.

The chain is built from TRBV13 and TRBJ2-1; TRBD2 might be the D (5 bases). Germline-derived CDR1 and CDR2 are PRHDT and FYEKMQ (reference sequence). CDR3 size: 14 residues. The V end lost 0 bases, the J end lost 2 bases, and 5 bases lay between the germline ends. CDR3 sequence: CASSLGLAYNEQFF. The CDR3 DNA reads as TGTGCCAGCAGCTTAGGACTAGCCTACAATGAGCAGTTCTTC.

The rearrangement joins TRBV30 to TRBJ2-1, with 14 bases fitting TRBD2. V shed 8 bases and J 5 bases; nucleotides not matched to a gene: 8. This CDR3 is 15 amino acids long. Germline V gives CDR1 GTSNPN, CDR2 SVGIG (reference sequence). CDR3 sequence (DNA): TGTGCCGCCTCCGGGACTAGCGGGGGAAACAATGAGCAGTTCTTC. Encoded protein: CAASGTSGGNNEQFF.

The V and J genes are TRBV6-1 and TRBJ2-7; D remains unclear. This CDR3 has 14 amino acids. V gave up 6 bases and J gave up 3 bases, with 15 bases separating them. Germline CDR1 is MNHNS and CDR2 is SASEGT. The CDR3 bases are TGTGCCAGCAGCCGATATCTCGGTGACTACGAGCAGTACTTC. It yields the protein CASSRYLGDYEQYF.

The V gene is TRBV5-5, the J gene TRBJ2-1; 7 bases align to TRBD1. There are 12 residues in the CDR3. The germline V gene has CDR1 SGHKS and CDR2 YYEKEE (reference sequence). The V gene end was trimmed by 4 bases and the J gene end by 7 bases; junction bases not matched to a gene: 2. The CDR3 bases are TGTGCCAGCAGCCGGGACAGAAATGAGCAGTTCTTC. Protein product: CASSRDRNEQFF.

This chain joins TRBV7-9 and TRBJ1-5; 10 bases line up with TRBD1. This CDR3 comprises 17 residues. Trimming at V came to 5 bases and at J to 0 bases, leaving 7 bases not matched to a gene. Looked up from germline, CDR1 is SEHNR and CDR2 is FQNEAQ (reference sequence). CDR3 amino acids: CASSPTRQGASNQPQHF. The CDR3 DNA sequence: TGTGCCAGCAGCCCCACCCGACAGGGGGCTAGCAATCAGCCCCAGCATTTT.

CDR3: CASSQVLGLAATGQFF. The CDR3 DNA sequence: TGCGCCAGCAGCCAAGTCCTCGGGCTAGCGGCGACGGGGCAGTTCTTC. The chain employs TRBV4-1 and TRBJ2-1, with 7 bases identical to TRBD2. Germline CDR1 is MGHRA and CDR2 is YSYEKL. V shed 1 base and J 12 bases; nucleotides not matched to a gene: 15. This CDR3 contains 16 residues.

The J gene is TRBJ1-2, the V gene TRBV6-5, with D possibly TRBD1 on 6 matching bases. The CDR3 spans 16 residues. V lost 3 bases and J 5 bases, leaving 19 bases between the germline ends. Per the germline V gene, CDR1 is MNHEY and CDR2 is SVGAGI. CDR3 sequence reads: CASSYSPGARLYGYTF. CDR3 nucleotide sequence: TGTGCCAGCAGTTATTCCCCAGGGGCAAGGCTATATGGCTACACCTTC.

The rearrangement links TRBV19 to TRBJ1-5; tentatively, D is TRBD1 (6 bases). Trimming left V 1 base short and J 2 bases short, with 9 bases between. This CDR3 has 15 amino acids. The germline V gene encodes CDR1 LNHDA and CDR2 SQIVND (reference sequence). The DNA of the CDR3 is TGTGCCAGTAGTATAGTTCGACAGGGCAATCAGCCCCAGCATTTT. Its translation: CASSIVRQGNQPQHF.

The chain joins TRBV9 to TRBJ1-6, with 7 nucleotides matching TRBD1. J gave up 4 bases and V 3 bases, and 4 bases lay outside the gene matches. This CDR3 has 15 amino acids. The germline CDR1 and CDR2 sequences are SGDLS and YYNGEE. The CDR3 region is CASSAEQGYNSPLHF. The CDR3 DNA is TGTGCCAGCAGCGCGGAACAGGGGTATAATTCACCCCTCCACTTT.

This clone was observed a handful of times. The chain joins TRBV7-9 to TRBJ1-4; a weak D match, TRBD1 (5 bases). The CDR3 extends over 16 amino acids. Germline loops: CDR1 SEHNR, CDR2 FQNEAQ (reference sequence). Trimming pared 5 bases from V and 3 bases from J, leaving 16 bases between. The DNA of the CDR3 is TGTGCCAGCAGCGATTTCGGGGGGAGGGCTAATGAAAAACTGTTTTTT. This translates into CASSDFGGRANEKLFF.

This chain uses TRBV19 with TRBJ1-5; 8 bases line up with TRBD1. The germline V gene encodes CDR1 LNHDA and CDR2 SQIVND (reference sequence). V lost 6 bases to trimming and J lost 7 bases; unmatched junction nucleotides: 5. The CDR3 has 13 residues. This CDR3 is CASRDRVVQPQHF. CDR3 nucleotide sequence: TGTGCCAGTAGGGACAGGGTTGTCCAGCCCCAGCATTTT. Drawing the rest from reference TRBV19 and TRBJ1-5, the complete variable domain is DGGITQSPKYLFRKEGQNVTLSCEQNLNHDAMYWYRQDPGQGLRLIYYSQIVNDFQKGDIAEGYSVSREKKESFPLTVTSAQKNPTAFYLCASRDRVVQPQHFGDGTRLSIL.

CDR3: CASSPARREQPQHF. CDR3 in DNA: TGTGCCAGCAGCCCAGCCCGCAGGGAACAGCCCCAGCATTTT. This chain connects TRBV25-1 to TRBJ1-5, with TRBD1 as a possible D gene (5 bases). The ends were cut back, 6 bases at V and 7 bases at J, with 16 bases in the middle. Germline-derived CDR1 and CDR2 are MGHDK and SYGVNS. The CDR3 contains 14 residues.

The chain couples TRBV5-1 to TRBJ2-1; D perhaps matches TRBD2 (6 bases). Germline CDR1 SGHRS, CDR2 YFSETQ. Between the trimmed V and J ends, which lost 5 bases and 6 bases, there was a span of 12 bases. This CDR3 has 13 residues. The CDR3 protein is CASSFLRGNEQFF. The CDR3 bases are TGCGCCAGCAGTTTTCTGCGGGGCAATGAGCAGTTCTTC. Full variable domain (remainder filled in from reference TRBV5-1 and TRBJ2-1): KAGVTQTPRYLIKTRGQQVTLSCSPISGHRSVSWYQQTPGQGLQFLFEYFSETQRNKGNFPGRFSGRQFSNSRSEMNVSTLELGDSALYLCASSFLRGNEQFFGPGTRLTVL.

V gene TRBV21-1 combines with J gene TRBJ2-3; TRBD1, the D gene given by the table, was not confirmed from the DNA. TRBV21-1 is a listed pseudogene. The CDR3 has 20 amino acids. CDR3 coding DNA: TGTGCCAGCAGCAAATCAGGCAGGTGCTTCAGGGGCCCCTTCACAGATACGCAGTATTTT. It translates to CASSKSGRCFRGPFTDTQYF.

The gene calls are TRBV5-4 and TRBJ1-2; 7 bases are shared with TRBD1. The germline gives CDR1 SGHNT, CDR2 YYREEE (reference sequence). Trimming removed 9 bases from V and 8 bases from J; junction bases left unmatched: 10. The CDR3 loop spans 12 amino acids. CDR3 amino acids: CAIKSDRVGYTF. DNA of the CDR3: TGTGCCATTAAATCCGACAGGGTAGGCTACACCTTC. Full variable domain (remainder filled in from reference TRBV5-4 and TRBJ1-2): ETGVTQSPTHLIKTRGQQVTLRCSSQSGHNTVSWYQQALGQGPQFIFQYYREEENGRGNFPPRFSGLQFPNYSSELNVNALELDDSALYLCAIKSDRVGYTFGSGTRLTVV.

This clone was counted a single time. The DNA of the CDR3 is TGTGCCAGCTCACCCTCGGGAGCTTTTGGCGAGCAGTACTTC. Protein product: CASSPSGAFGEQYF. The rearrangement joins TRBV18 to TRBJ2-7; D is possibly TRBD2 (6 bases). Trimming left V 3 bases short and J 6 bases short, with 15 bases between. Germline CDR1 KGHSH, CDR2 LQKENI. This CDR3 comprises 14 residues.

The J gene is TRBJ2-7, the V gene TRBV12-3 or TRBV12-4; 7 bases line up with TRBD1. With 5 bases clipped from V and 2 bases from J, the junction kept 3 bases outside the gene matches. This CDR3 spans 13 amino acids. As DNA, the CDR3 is TGTGCCAGCAGTCCGGGACAGACCTACGAGCAGTACTTC. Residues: CASSPGQTYEQYF.

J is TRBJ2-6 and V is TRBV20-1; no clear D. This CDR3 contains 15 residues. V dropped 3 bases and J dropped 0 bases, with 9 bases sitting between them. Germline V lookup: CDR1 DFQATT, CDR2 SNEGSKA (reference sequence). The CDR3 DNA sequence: TGCAGTGCTAGTAACCAGTACTCTGGGGCCAACGTCCTGACTTTC. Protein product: CSASNQYSGANVLTF.

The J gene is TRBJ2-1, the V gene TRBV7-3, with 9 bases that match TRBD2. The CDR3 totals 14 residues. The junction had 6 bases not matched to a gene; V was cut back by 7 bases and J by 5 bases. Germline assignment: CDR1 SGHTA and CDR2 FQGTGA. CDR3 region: CASKSGGSDNEQFF. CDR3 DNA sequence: TGTGCCAGCAAGAGCGGGGGGTCTGACAATGAGCAGTTCTTC.